The text below deals with one T cell receptor beta chain. Its binding antigen is unknown. Per-nucleotide qualities are absent, and no much larger clonotype sits a single base away. The data belong to a study of blood T cell repertoires in COVID-19 (dated by TCRdb to 2020 to 2021). A note on the overall study: ImmuneRACE Cohort 3 recovered participants were defined by two consecutive negative NP/OP PCR tests, healthcare professional clearance, or symptom resolution. The collaborator samples originated in the United States, Italy and Spain and spanned the acute and convalescent phases of COVID-19. The material from the prospective study consisted of cDNA or gDNA derived from T cells, B-cell-depleted T cells, or PBMCs. Deeply sampled blood TCRbeta repertoires from subjects exposed to, actively infected with, or recovered from COVID-19 were included in the dataset. The repertoires were made available in a free public database intended to serve as a resource for research on the immune response to SARS-CoV-2. Samples came from the ongoing ImmuneRACE study (first 160 participants) plus 1,254 subjects from 6 global collaborators. Nearly every sample came with metadata listing a de-identified subject ID, COVID-19 status, age in years and sex. Where available, HLA class I and class II types were obtained from metadata supplied by the sample provider rather than from assay-based typing.

What the research found in general, with its limitations: The amount of clinical and demographic metadata varied by source and participant and was provided uncurated.

From its cysteine to its phenylalanine, the CDR3 spans 15 amino acids. Here the CDR3 DNA is all that survives: 45 bases in frame from base 1. Trimming takes 5 bases from V and 1 base from J, and the germline ends sit 15 bases apart. The germline V gene provides CDR1 SGHTA and CDR2 FQGNSA. TCRbeta CDR3 regions were amplified from genomic DNA using the immunoSEQ Assay, a bias-controlled multiplex PCR. On the authors' methods: Nucleated cell counts per sample were estimated from amplification of reference gene primers within the assay. To quantify the absolute abundance of each unique TCRbeta CDR3 rearrangement, sequence reads were collapsed and filtered. For each sample, productive Simpson clonality was calculated as the square root of Simpson's diversity index over productive rearrangements. TCRdb provides this immuneACCESS table in a form limited to in-frame rearrangements. Some clones are lacking; in checked studies, under half of them reflect an unresolved V gene, and why the rest are absent is not known. From that table come the V and J calls and clone size; the DNA was used to work out D and trimming. This sample has about 280,000 clones in its table, and 88% of those were observed once. The ten largest make up approximately 2% of the sample.

In the prospective study, participants were about 18 to 90 years old, resided in fewer than 25 geographic areas of the United States, and were enrolled through a virtual design. Cohort assignment in the prospective study relied on participant-reported clinical history from a screening survey and a study questionnaire. In the prospective study, whole blood, serum and a nasopharyngeal or oropharyngeal swab were collected from each participant by mobile phlebotomists. Additional blood draws and questionnaires over a 2-month period could optionally be provided by prospective study participants. Blood samples from the prospective study were shipped frozen or at room temperature prior to DNA extraction.

The specimen sequenced was PBMCs or T cells enriched from blood (not recorded which). The origin of this receptor is a woman aged 55-70 years in a cohort exposed to, infected with or recovered from COVID-19 (not recorded which). This chain is built from TRBV7-2 and TRBJ2-7, with no reliable assignment of the D segment. The CDR3 in this case is CASSPRARRSYEQYF. The nucleotide sequence is given as TGTGCCAGCAGCCCCCGAGCGCGTCGTTCCTACGAGCAGTACTTC. Reference TRBV7-2 and TRBJ2-7 genes cover what lies past the CDR3, so the full variable domain is GAGVSQSPSNKVTEKGKDVELRCDPISGHTALYWYRQSLGQGLEFLIYFQGNSAPDKSGLPSDRFSAERTGGSVSTLTIQRTQQEDSAVYLCASSPRARRSYEQYFGPGTRLTVT.